The T cell receptor beta chain under discussion was sequenced for a study of cytomegalovirus exposure and HLA in healthy donors (dated by TCRdb to the late 2010s). At the level of the whole study: An earlier analysis of several hundred of the donors reported approximately 260 Gb of sequence data and around 120 million unique TCR beta sequences obtained from around 190 million T cells. Typing coverage varied by locus: roughly 629-640 donors for A, B, C, DRB1 and DQB1; roughly 510 for DQA1; about 590 for DPA1; roughly 470 for DPB1. A later genetic analysis used genome-wide SNP genotypes for about 60% of the 666 donors, treating that subset as a discovery cohort. Roughly five DR-DQ haplotypes were treated as single units for association and clustering because of strong linkage in the cohort. Donor age, sex, ethnicity and CMV serostatus were collected together with the repertoire data. The study was designed to test whether signatures of past pathogen exposure could be identified by cataloging public T cell receptors. Among a few hundred genotyped donors of the cohort, an average of 235,054 unique TCR beta nucleotide sequences were sequenced per donor, roughly 20% of them non-productive. The study profiled the T cell repertoires of approximately 700 subjects by immunosequencing and related them to cytomegalovirus serostatus. A later analysis re-analyzed previously published TCR beta repertoires from hundreds of donors and added high-resolution HLA genotyping to study TCR occurrence patterns. Every repertoire in the discovery cohort had been generated on one and the same sequencing platform. An early release that covered 640 HLA-typed donors contained approximately 290 gigabases of sequencing data and about 93 million unique TCR sequences. Rather than using new phenotypic data, the later analysis identified candidate immune exposures from TCR beta sequences and from how often those sequences occurred across donors. Of the approximately 400 genotyped donors, about 80% fell in the genetic ancestry cluster associated with self-reported Caucasian donors. Class I and class II HLA loci were covered by the typing at four-digit resolution. Besides the first cohort of hundreds of subjects, a separate validation cohort made up of some 110 different subjects was used. High-throughput TCR immunosequencing, statistical association of individual TCRs with disease status, and machine learning were combined to predict cytomegalovirus infection status. To decide whether each TCR beta V gene segment behaved as functional or pseudogenic, an earlier analysis of some 600 of the donors relied on high-throughput TCR beta sequencing.

The cohort comprised 666 healthy bone marrow donors. All cohort members were sampled while nominally healthy, although unrecorded immune exposures were likely present. The donor was CMV seropositive and belonged to the group of 250 to 300 seropositive cohort members. A peripheral blood sample was provided by each donor, and peripheral blood mononuclear cells were used for TCR beta sequencing. Genomic DNA extraction from the blood cell samples was performed with the Qiagen DNeasy Blood Extraction Kit. Turning to this clone: Its antigen has not been determined. No much larger clonotype is one base removed from it; base qualities were not supplied.

Per the germline V gene (reference sequence), LNHDA is the CDR1 and SQIVND is the CDR2. After removal of 5 bases from V and 6 bases from J, the junction retains 6 bases not matched to a gene. The CDR3 starts with the cysteine, ends with the phenylalanine, and has 14 residues. Just the 42-base CDR3 DNA is kept, in frame starting at base 1. The method was the immunoSEQ multiplex PCR assay. The multiplex PCR relied on a mix of 60 forward primers for TCR Vbeta segments and 13 reverse primers for TCR Jbeta segments. Amplification of the CDR3 region of rearranged TCR beta genes was performed with a multiplex PCR assay on genomic DNA. On the Illumina HiSeq System, the amplified TCR beta libraries were sequenced as 87-base-pair reads. For the original study's pipeline: A later analysis counted tens of millions of unique TCR beta chains across the 666 repertoires, and 9.5 million to 11 million of these chains were shared by at least two donors. To remove PCR and sequencing errors, raw reads were error-corrected and collapsed into unique sequences using a nearest-neighbor algorithm that merged closely related sequences. V, D and J gene segments were assigned by aligning CDR3 sequences to IMGT reference sequences. For a sequence to be retained, at least a six-nucleotide match to both a V gene segment and a J gene segment was required. A rearrangement counted as productive if the CDR3 had no stop codons and remained in frame with V and J, and every other rearrangement counted as non-productive. CDR3 was defined by IMGT convention, running from the second conserved V-encoded cysteine to the conserved J-encoded phenylalanine. The earlier analysis of about 640 of the donors excluded any sequence lacking an unambiguous match to a single V gene segment. In an earlier analysis of around 590 of the donors, a V segment was called functional when productive rearrangements were above 56.7%, and segregating when the standard deviation between donors exceeded 5%. A statistical classification framework was built for diagnosing cytomegalovirus status from the catalog of TCR beta chain sequences. A later analysis assigned V and J genes by comparing TCR nucleotide sequences with IMGT/GENE-DB human TR gene sequences. Using the TCRdist pipeline, a later analysis assigned CDR3 sequences along with most-parsimonious VDJ recombination scenarios. A later analysis defined each TCR beta chain by its CDR3 amino acid sequence plus V-gene family, and excluded reads lacking a unique V-gene family. A later analysis removed 500 to 600 highly shared, low-generation-probability nucleotide sequences to deal with suspected cross-contamination and a sequencing artifact. For each public chain, a later analysis derived a clonal expansion index from normalized ranks of inferred template counts within each repertoire. In a later analysis, generation probabilities were computed with a VDJ recombination model fitted to out-of-frame rearrangements, and the resulting probabilities were checked against IGoR. A later analysis scored TCR-TCR, TCR-HLA and TCR-CMV co-occurrence with hypergeometric tests, applying a repertoire-size bias correction to TCR pairs. A later analysis estimated false discovery rates by permuting HLA or CMV assignments 20 times. A later analysis grouped co-occurring TCRs with DBSCAN, adding TCRdist sequence similarity when clustering within HLA-allele-positive subsets. Repertoires with fewer than 30,000 or more than 120,000 public chains, plus five repertoires with anomalous nucleotide sharing, were excluded from co-occurrence clustering. The clones in this table, taken by TCRdb from immuneACCESS, are in-frame only. Not every clone is retained; where verified, under half of the shortfall comes from an unresolved V gene, and the cause of the rest is unknown. That table gives V, J and clone size, and the DNA gave D and trimming. The sample yields approximately 180,000 clones; roughly 80% were counted once. 4.9% of the sample is taken by the ten largest.

The paper as a whole reports these results and caveats: Compared with the roughly 670-donor mean, donors in an Asian-associated ancestry cluster had fewer N-insertions in productive TCRs, according to a later genetic analysis. A later genetic analysis associated a missense DCLRE1C variant with V-gene and J-gene trimming of TCR beta chains, and an independent cohort replicated the association. A group of highly shared sequence variants was considered likely to be a technical artifact of the sequencing pipeline. This cohort had only TCR beta chains sequenced, and the lack of alpha or paired-chain data limited which features could be detected. Because HLA typing was unavailable for some donors at each locus, only the typed subset was used in association tests. A few of the identified cytomegalovirus-associated TCR beta chains were confirmed in vitro to be specific for cytomegalovirus antigens. At a false discovery rate of 0.05, a later analysis linked 16,951 TCR beta sequences to specific HLA alleles. A further reported finding was that TCR beta sequences accurately predicted the HLA-A and HLA-B alleles for most subjects in the first cohort. According to the authors, the approach could potentially be generalized to other disease states and immunological phenotypes. For the cohort, immune exposure information was limited to CMV serostatus. Most TCR sequences were seen in very few donors, while some public TCRs were found in many individuals. Roughly uniform sequencing depth across donors was assumed in presence/absence analyses, although this assumption may not hold. A later analysis found that most CMV-associated TCR beta chains appeared HLA-restricted, with HLA associations seemingly driven largely by CMV exposure. In a later analysis, the rate of TCR association differed among HLA loci, with DRB1 alleles having the most associated TCRs and HLA-C alleles having the fewest. In a later analysis, HLA-associated TCR beta chains were found to be more clonally expanded and to have lower generation probabilities than equally common non-associated chains. According to a later analysis, parvovirus B19, influenza, CMV and Epstein-Barr virus appeared linked to several top co-occurrence clusters. Linkage disequilibrium might explain the correlated functional status among segregating V segments, but an unknown experimental factor could not be excluded. Roughly 17 rarely observed V segments, including chromosome 9 orphons, were excluded from the earlier analysis of a few hundred of the donors because counts were too low. The classifier was reported to diagnose cytomegalovirus status with high specificity and sensitivity in both the original cohort and the validation cohort. A total of fewer than 200 TCR beta chains were listed by the study as associated with cytomegalovirus. Some IMGT-functional V segments, including TRBV6-2 and TRBV6-3, could not be distinguished by the 87-base-pair reads and were therefore excluded. When HLA alleles, especially DR and DQ, strongly co-occurred, attributing TCR associations to individual alleles was difficult. In an earlier analysis of approximately 590 of the donors, most TCR beta V segments appeared in productive rearrangements about 87% or about 30% of the time, broadly matching IMGT annotations.

The receptor was derived from a woman aged 18-29 years in good health and CMV-seropositive. The V gene is TRBV19 and the J gene is TRBJ1-4; TRBD1 fits 7 bases in the junction. The sequenced sample was PBMCs. The DNA reads TGTGCCAGTAGTTCCGGGACAGTCCATGAAAAACTGTTTTTT. It codes for CASSSGTVHEKLFF.